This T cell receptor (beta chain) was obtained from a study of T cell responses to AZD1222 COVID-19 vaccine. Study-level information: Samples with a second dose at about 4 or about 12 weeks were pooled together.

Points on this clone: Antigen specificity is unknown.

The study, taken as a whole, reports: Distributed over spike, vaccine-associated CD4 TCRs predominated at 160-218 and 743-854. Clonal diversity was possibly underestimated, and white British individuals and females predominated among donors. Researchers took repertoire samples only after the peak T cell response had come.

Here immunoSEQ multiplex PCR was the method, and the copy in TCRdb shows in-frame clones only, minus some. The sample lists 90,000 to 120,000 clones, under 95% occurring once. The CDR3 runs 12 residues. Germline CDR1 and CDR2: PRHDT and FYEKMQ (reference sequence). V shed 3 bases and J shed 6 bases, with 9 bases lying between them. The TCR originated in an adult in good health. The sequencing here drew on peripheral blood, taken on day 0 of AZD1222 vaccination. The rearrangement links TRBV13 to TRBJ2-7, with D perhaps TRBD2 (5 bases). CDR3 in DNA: TGTGCCAGCAGCTTTGGGAGCGGCGAGCAGTACTTC. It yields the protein CASSFGSGEQYF.